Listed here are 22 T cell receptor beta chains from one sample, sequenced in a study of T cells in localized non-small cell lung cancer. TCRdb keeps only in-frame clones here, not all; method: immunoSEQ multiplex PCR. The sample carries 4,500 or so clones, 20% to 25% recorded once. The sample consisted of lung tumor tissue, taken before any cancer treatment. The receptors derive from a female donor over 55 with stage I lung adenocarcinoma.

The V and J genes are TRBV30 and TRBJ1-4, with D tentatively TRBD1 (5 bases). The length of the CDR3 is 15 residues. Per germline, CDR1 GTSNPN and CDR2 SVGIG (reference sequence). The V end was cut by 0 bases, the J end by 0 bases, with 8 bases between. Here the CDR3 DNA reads TGTGCCTGGAGTGTCGACAGCGCAACTAATGAAAAACTGTTTTTT. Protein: CAWSVDSATNEKLFF.

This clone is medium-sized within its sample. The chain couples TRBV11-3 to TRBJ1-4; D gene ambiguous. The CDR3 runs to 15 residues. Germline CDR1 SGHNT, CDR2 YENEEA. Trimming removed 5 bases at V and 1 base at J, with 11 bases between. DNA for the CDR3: TGTGCCAGCAGCAGGAGTATGTTAACTAATGAAAAACTGTTTTTT. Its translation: CASSRSMLTNEKLFF.

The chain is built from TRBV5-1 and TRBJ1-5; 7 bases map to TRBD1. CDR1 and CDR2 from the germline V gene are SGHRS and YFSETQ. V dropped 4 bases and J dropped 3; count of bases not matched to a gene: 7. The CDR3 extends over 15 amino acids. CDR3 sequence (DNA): TGCGCCAGCAGCATAGGGACAGCGTACAATCAGCCCCAGCATTTT. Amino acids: CASSIGTAYNQPQHF.

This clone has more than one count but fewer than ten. CDR3 amino acids: CAGRGRIDTGELFF. The CDR3, as DNA: TGTGCCGGCCGGGGACGGATAGACACCGGGGAGCTGTTTTTT. The V and J genes are TRBV12-5 and TRBJ2-2; D tentatively reads TRBD1 or TRBD2 (5 bases each). This CDR3 region has 14 residues. The germline V gene encodes CDR1 LGHNT and CDR2 FRNRAP.

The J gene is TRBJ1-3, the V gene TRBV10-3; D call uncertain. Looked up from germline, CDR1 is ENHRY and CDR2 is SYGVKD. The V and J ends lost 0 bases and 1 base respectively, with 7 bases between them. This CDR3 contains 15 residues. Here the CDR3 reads CAISESTRSGNTIYF. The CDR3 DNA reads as TGTGCCATCAGTGAGTCGACCCGGTCTGGAAACACCATATATTTT.

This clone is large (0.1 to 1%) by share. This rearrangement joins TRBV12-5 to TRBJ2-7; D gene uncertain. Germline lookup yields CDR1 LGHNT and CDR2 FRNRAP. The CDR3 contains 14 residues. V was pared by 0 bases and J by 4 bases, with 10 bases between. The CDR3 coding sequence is TGTGCTAGTGGTTTGGTAAGGCACGGGTACGAGCAGTACTTC. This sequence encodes CASGLVRHGYEQYF.

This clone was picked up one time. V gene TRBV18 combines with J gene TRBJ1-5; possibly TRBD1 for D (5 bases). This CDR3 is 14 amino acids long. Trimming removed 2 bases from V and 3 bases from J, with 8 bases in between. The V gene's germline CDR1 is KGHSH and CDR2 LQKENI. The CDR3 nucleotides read TGTGCCAGCTCACCAGGGGACGACAATCAGCCCCAGCATTTT. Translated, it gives CASSPGDDNQPQHF. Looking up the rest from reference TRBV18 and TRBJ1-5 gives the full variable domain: NAGVMQNPRHLVRRRGQEARLRCSPMKGHSHVYWYRQLPEEGLKFMVYLQKENIIDESGMPKERFSAEFPKEGPSILRIQQVVRGDSAAYFCASSPGDDNQPQHFGDGTRLSIL.

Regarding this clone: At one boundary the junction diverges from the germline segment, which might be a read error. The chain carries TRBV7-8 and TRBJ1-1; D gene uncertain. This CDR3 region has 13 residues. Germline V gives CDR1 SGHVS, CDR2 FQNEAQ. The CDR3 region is CASSLTFNSEAFF. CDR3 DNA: TGTGCCAGCAGCTTAACCTTCAACAGTGAAGCTTTCTTT.

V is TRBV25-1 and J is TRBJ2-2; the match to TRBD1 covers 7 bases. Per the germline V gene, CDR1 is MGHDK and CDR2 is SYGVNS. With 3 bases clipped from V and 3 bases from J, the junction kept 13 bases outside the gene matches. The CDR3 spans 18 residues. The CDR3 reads CASSDRITGVADTGELFF. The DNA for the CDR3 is TGTGCCAGCAGTGATAGAATTACAGGGGTTGCGGACACCGGGGAGCTGTTTTTT. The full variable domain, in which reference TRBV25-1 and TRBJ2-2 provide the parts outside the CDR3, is EADIYQTPRYLVIGTGKKITLECSQTMGHDKMYWYQQDPGMELHLIHYSYGVNSTEKGDLSSESTVSRIRTEHFPLTLESARPSHTSQYLCASSDRITGVADTGELFFGEGSRLTVL.

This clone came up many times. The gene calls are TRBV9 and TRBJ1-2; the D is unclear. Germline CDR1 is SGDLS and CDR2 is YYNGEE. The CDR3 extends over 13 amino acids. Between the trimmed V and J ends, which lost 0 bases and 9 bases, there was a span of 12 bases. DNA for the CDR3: TGTGCCAGCAGCGTAGAAGGAGAAGTAAGCTACACCTTC. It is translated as CASSVEGEVSYTF.

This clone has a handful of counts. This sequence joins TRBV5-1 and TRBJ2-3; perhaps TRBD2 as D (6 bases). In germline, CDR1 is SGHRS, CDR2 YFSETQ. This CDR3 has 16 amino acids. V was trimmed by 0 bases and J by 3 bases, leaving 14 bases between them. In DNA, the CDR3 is TGCGCCAGCAGCTTGGGGGCCCCGGGGGAAACAGATACGCAGTATTTT. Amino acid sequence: CASSLGAPGETDTQYF.

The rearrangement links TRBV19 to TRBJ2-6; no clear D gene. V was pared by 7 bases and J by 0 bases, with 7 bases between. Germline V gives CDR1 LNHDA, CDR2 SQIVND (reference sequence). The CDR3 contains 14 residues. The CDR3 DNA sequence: TGTGCCAGTACGGTGAACTCTGGGGCCAACGTCCTGACTTTC. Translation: CASTVNSGANVLTF.

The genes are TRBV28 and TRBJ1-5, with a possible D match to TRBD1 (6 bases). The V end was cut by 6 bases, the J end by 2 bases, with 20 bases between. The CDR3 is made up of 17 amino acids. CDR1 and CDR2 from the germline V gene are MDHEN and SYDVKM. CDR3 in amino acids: CASRTRGFRDGNQPQHF. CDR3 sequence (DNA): TGTGCCAGCAGAACCAGGGGTTTCAGAGACGGCAATCAGCCCCAGCATTTT.

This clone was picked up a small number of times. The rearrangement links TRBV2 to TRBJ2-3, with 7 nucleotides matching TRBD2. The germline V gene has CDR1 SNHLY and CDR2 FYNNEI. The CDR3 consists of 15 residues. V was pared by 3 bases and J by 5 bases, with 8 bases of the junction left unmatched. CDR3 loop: CASSELGGSRDTQYF. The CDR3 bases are TGTGCCAGCAGTGAGTTGGGGGGGTCAAGAGATACGCAGTATTTT.

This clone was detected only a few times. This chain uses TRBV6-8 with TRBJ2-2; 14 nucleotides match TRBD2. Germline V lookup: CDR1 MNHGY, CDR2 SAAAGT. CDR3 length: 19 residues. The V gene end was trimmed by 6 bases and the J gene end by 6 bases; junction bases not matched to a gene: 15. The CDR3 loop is CASSSRTGTSGRGAGELFF. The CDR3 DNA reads TGTGCCAGCAGCTCTCGCACCGGGACTAGCGGGAGAGGCGCCGGGGAGCTGTTTTTT.

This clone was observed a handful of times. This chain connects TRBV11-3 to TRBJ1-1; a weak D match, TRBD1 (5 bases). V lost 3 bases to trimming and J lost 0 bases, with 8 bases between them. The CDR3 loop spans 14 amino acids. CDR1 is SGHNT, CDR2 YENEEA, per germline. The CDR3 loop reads CASSLAGLNTEAFF. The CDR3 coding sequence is TGTGCCAGCAGCTTGGCAGGGTTGAACACTGAAGCTTTCTTT.

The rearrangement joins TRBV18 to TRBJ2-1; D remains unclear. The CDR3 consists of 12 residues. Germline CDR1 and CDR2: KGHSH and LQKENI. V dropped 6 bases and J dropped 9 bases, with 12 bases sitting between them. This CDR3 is CASSPKDGEQFF. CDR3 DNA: TGTGCCAGCTCCCCCAAGGACGGTGAGCAGTTCTTC.

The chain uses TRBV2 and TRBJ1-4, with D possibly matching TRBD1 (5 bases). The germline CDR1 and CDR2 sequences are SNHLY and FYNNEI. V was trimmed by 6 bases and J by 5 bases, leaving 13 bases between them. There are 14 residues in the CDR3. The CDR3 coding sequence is TGTGCCAGCAGCTACGGACATGGGAATGAAAAACTGTTTTTT. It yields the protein CASSYGHGNEKLFF.

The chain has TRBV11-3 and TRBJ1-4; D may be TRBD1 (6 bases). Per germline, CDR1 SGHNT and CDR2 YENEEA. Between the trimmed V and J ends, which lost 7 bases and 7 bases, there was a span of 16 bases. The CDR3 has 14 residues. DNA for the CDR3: TGTGCCAGCATCGCCGGAGGGGGGCGTGAAAAACTGTTTTTT. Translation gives CASIAGGGREKLFF.

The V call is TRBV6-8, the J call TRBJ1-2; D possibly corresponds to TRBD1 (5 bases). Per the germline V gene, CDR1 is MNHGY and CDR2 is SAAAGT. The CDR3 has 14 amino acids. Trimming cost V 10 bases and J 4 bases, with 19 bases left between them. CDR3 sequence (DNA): TGTGCCACCCTAGCCGGGACTTTCGGCTATGGCTACACCTTC. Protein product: CATLAGTFGYGYTF.

CDR3 sequence: CASRALGSEQYF. CDR3 DNA sequence: TGTGCCAGCCGGGCTCTAGGTTCCGAGCAGTACTTC. V is TRBV6-8 and J is TRBJ2-7; D not certain. The CDR3 contains 12 residues. Deletions cut 8 bases from V and 6 bases from J, with 14 bases between. Germline lookup yields CDR1 MNHGY and CDR2 SAAAGT.

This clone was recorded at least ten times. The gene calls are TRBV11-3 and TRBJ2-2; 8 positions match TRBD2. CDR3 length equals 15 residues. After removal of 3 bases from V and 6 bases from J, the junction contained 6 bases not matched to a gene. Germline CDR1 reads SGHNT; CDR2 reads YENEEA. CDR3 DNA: TGTGCCAGCAGCTTGCTCAGCGGGAGACCCGGGGAGCTGTTTTTT. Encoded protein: CASSLLSGRPGELFF.